Included here is one T cell receptor beta chain sequence, with context. Its antigen is still unknown. Trimming took off 4 bases at V and 2 bases at J, with 14 bases between the two ends. From germline, CDR1 is DFQATT and CDR2 SNEGSKA (reference sequence). The CDR3 loop spans 14 amino acids. TCR beta CDR3 region amplification was performed from RNA transcripts. During a first-round RT-PCR of the TCR CDR3, the HTBI primer set was used. MiXCR, run by TCRdb on the multiplex PCR reads, gives a single entry per CDR3 protein. The sample shows around 270,000 distinct CDR3 sequences, roughly 18% of them seen only once. This record belongs to a study of T cells in Graves' hyperthyroidism and ophthalmopathy. Study-wide background: Peripheral blood draws took place at initial diagnosis, ahead of any treatment. Study-wide findings and caveats: From stable hyperthyroidism, ophthalmopathy was separated by a 13 V-J model. Clonotypes that were expanded in thyroid above 0.001 mostly appeared in blood too.

Uncontrolled infection, other autoimmune disease, pregnancy or lactation disqualified patients from enrolment. J is TRBJ2-5 and V is TRBV20-1; D uncertain. The specimen was blood. The TCR comes from a man in his forties or fifties with Graves' ophthalmopathy. The CDR3 region has the DNA TGCAGTGCTATGTCCCCCATTGCTCAAGAGACCCAGTACTTC. Its translation: CSAMSPIAQETQYF.